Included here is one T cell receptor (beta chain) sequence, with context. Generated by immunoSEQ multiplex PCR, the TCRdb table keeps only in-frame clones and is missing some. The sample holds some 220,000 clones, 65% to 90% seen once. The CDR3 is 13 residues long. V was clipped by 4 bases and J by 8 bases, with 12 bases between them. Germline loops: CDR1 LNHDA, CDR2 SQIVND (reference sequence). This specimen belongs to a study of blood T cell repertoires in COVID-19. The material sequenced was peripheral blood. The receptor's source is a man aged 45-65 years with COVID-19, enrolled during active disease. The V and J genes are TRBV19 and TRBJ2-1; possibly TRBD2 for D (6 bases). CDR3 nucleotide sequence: TGTGCCAGTAGTAGAAGGGGAGGCCATGAGCAGTTCTTC. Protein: CASSRRGGHEQFF.